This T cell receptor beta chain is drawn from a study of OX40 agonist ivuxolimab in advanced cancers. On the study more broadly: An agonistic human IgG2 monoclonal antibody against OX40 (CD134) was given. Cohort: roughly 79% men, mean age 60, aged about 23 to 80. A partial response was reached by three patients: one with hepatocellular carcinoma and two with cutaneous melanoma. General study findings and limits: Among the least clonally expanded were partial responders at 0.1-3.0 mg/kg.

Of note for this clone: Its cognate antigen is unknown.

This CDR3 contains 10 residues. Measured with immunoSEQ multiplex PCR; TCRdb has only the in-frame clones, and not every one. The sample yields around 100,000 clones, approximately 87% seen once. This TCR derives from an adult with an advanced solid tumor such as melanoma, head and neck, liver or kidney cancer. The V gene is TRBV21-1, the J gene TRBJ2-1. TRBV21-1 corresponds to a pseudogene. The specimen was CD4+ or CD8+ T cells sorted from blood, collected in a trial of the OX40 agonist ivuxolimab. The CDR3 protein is CASSSNEQFF. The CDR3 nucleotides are TGTGCCAGCAGCAGCAATGAGCAGTTCTTC.